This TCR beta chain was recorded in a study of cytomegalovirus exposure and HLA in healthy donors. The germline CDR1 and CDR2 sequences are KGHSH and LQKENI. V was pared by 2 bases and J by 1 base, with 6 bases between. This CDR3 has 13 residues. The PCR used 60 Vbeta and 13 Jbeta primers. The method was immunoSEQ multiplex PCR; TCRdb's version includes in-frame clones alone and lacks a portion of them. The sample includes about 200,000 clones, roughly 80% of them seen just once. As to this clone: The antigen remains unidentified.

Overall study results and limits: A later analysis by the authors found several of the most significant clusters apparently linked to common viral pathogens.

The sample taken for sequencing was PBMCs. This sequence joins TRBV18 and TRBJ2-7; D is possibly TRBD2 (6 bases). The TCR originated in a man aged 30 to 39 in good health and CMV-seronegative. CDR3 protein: CASSPAGSYEQYF. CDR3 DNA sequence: TGTGCCAGCTCACCAGCGGGGTCCTACGAGCAGTACTTC.